One sample yielded the 3 T cell receptor beta chains listed below, sequenced in a study of T cells in Graves' hyperthyroidism and ophthalmopathy. Template material for amplifying TCR beta CDR3 regions consisted of RNA transcripts. The TCR CDR3 was amplified in a first-round RT-PCR using the HTBI primer set. TCRdb called the multiplex PCR reads again in MiXCR, with one record for every CDR3 protein. In the table there are just over 550,000 distinct CDR3 sequences, under 60% of which are singletons. Sequencing was done on a sample of peripheral blood or thyroid tissue (not recorded which). The receptors originated from a woman under 30 with Graves' hyperthyroidism.

The chain links TRBV25-1 to TRBJ1-2, with D possibly being TRBD1 (6 bases). This CDR3 contains 16 residues. Germline-derived CDR1 and CDR2 are MGHDK and SYGVNS. V was trimmed by 6 bases and J by 0 bases, leaving 17 bases between them. CDR3 sequence reads: CASSDSDRSANYGYTF. CDR3 DNA sequence: TGTGCCAGCAGCGACTCTGACAGGTCCGCTAACTATGGCTACACCTTC.

The rearrangement uses TRBV27 and TRBJ1-2, with unresolved D. The CDR3 covers 14 residues. Germline CDR1 and CDR2: MNHEY and SMNVEV (reference sequence). V was shortened by 1 base and J by 3 bases, with 9 bases between the two germline ends. CDR3: CASSLFGGYYGYTF. CDR3 DNA: TGTGCCAGCAGTTTATTCGGAGGGTACTATGGCTACACCTTC.

Note on this clonotype: An end of the junction does not agree with germline; a read error may underlie this. This sequence joins TRBV10-1 and TRBJ1-2, with D unclear. The CDR3 runs to 13 residues. CDR1 is WNHNN, CDR2 SYGVQD, per germline (reference sequence). The CDR3 region is CASSYRRNYGYTF. In DNA, the CDR3 is TGTGCCAGCAGTTATCGCAGAAATTATGGCTACACCTTC.